These 4 T cell receptor beta chains were sequenced from one sample in a study of T cell responses to AZD1222 COVID-19 vaccine. Measured with immunoSEQ multiplex PCR; TCRdb has only the in-frame clones, and not every one. This sample yields 120,000 or so clones, of which more than 80% are seen a single time; more than 3.5% belongs to the top ten. The sample in question was peripheral blood, obtained 28 days after the second dose of the MenACWY control vaccine. The receptors originated from an adult who received the MenACWY meningococcal vaccine as a control.

The J gene is TRBJ2-7, the V gene TRBV28; TRBD2 might be the D (7 bases). The CDR3 is 19 amino acids. Germline CDR1 is MDHEN and CDR2 is SYDVKM. Trimming pared 4 bases from V and 3 bases from J, leaving 28 bases between. CDR3 nucleotide sequence: TGTGCCAGCAGTTCATCCCCGTCTTTTGGGCGGGGGCGCGACTACGAGCAGTACGTC. It translates to CASSSSPSFGRGRDYEQYV.

In regard to this clone: The sample holds other DNA sequences that translate to the same CDR3. The J gene is TRBJ1-1, the V gene TRBV7-2, with a tentative D call TRBD1 (5 bases). The CDR3 runs to 13 residues. Trimming took off 5 bases at V and 3 bases at J, with 10 bases between the two ends. Germline V gives CDR1 SGHTA, CDR2 FQGNSA. Written as DNA, the CDR3 is TGTGCCAGCAGCAAGGACACTTACACTGAAGCTTTCTTT. Its protein is CASSKDTYTEAFF.

The rearrangement links TRBV5-6 to TRBJ2-7, with 10 bases aligning to TRBD2. Looked up from germline, CDR1 is SGHDT and CDR2 is YYEEEE. The trim removed 3 bases at V and 2 bases at J, leaving 2 bases unmatched. The CDR3 spans 14 residues. The CDR3 is CASSSTSGPYEQYF. The CDR3, as DNA: TGTGCCAGCAGCTCGACTAGCGGGCCCTACGAGCAGTACTTC.

CDR3 DNA sequence: TGTGCCAGCAGCCTCACTTCGACTGAAAAACTGTTTTTT. It translates to CASSLTSTEKLFF. The chain uses TRBV6-5 and TRBJ1-4; D is uncertain. The CDR3 consists of 13 residues. V lost 6 bases and J 7 bases, leaving 12 bases between the germline ends. Germline V gives CDR1 MNHEY, CDR2 SVGAGI.